The 9 T cell receptor beta chains presented below share a single source sample, sequenced in a study of blood T cells in healthy people across ages. Through a sample-barcoded 5' primer and a J-beta primer mix, a second PCR was run for roughly 7 to 12 cycles. TCRdb re-derived calls from the 5' RACE reads in MiXCR, one entry per CDR3 protein. The table includes 1.5 million to 2 million distinct CDR3 sequences, 28% detected once. Sequencing was done on a sample of blood. Source of these receptors: a woman between 25 and 40 years old in good health.

J is TRBJ2-7 and V is TRBV15, with TRBD1 identical over 7 bases. The germline CDR1 and CDR2 sequences are LNHNV and YYDKDF (reference sequence). The junction had 15 bases not matched to a gene; V was cut back by 7 bases and J by 6 bases. The CDR3 runs to 15 residues. The CDR3 protein is CATTEDRVIPSEQYF. CDR3 DNA: TGTGCCACCACCGAAGACAGGGTGATCCCCTCCGAGCAGTACTTC.

The CDR3 sequence: CASRPRSFSTDTQYF. Written as DNA, the CDR3 is TGTGCCAGCAGACCAAGGAGCTTTAGCACAGATACGCAGTATTTT. The V call is TRBV3-1, the J call TRBJ2-3; D not certain. The CDR3 runs 15 residues. Looked up from germline, CDR1 is LGHDT and CDR2 is YNNKEL (reference sequence). Between the trimmed V and J ends, which lost 6 bases and 0 bases, there was a span of 13 bases.

The gene calls are TRBV5-6 and TRBJ2-5; possibly TRBD1 for D (6 bases). V lost 4 bases to trimming and J lost 4 bases, with 20 bases between them. Germline V gene data show CDR1 as SGHDT and CDR2 as YYEEEE. The CDR3 spans 16 residues. CDR3 in amino acids: CASSPGQRSLGETQYF. DNA for the CDR3: TGTGCCAGCAGCCCCGGACAGCGGTCCTTAGGAGAGACCCAGTACTTC.

This clonotype showed up just a few times. The chain links TRBV2 to TRBJ2-7; TRBD1 might be the D (6 bases). The V and J ends lost 4 bases and 0 bases respectively, with 10 bases between them. The CDR3 runs 14 residues. Germline V gene data show CDR1 as SNHLY and CDR2 as FYNNEI. The CDR3 reads CASSVGTSSYEQYF. The CDR3 DNA reads TGTGCCAGCAGTGTGGGGACAAGCTCCTACGAGCAGTACTTC.

This sequence joins TRBV20-1 and TRBJ2-5, with D tentatively TRBD2 (6 bases). This CDR3 region has 12 residues. V was pared by 1 base and J by 7 bases, with 10 bases between. Per germline, CDR1 DFQATT and CDR2 SNEGSKA (reference sequence). CDR3: CSARGLGGTQYF. In nucleotides, the CDR3 is TGCAGTGCTAGAGGTCTGGGAGGGACCCAGTACTTC.

This clonotype occurred once. The CDR3 region is CASSPWTVPGNTIYF. As DNA, the CDR3 is TGTGCCAGCAGCCCATGGACCGTACCTGGAAACACCATATATTTT. The chain carries TRBV7-9 and TRBJ1-3; D unclear. The CDR3 length is 15 residues. V lost 5 bases and J 2 bases, leaving 13 bases between the germline ends. Germline V lookup: CDR1 SEHNR, CDR2 FQNEAQ (reference sequence).

The chain uses TRBV29-1 and TRBJ2-1, with D possibly matching TRBD1 (6 bases). The V gene's germline CDR1 is SQVTM and CDR2 ANQGSEA. This CDR3 has 16 residues. Trimming took 5 bases from V and 8 from J, leaving 25 bases between them. CDR3 sequence reads: CSVSPGTKPLYYEQFF. CDR3 nucleotide sequence: TGCAGCGTTTCACCAGGGACAAAGCCCCTTTATTATGAGCAGTTCTTC.

About this clonotype itself: One base away lies a much larger clone, so this may be a sequencing read error. The gene calls are TRBV29-1 and TRBJ1-2; D is unclear. CDR3 size: 13 residues. The germline V and J ends were trimmed by 7 bases and 7 bases, with 19 bases remaining between them. In germline, CDR1 is SQVTM, CDR2 ANQGSEA. The CDR3 loop is CSADRVLSLGYTF. CDR3 nucleotide sequence: TGCAGCGCTGACCGGGTCTTATCCCTTGGCTACACCTTC.

This clonotype showed up just once. This chain links TRBV19 with TRBJ1-4, with TRBD1 identical over 7 bases. Germline CDR1 LNHDA, CDR2 SQIVND (reference sequence). V gave up 10 bases and J gave up 2 bases; unmatched junction bases: 7. The CDR3 extends over 14 amino acids. In DNA form, the CDR3 reads TGTGCCACTTCGGACAGGCGGACTAATGAAAAACTGTTTTTT. It yields the protein CATSDRRTNEKLFF.